The sequence of this T cell receptor beta chain was determined in a study of patients and donors after allogeneic stem cell transplantation. This clonotype was counted ten times or more. The ends lost 2 bases at V and 0 bases at J; junction bases unmatched: 1. CDR3 length equals 14 residues. CDR1 is SGHRS, CDR2 YFSETQ, per germline. TCRdb passed the RT-PCR reads through MiXCR, listing each CDR3 protein once. This sample has just over 55,000 distinct CDR3 sequences; about an eighth occur once, and the top ten carry more than 25%. This sequence joins TRBV5-1 and TRBJ2-7; 8 bases are a match to TRBD1. The material sequenced was blood, either unsorted or a sorted T cell fraction (not recorded which). This TCR was sampled from a human donor who was either an allogeneic HSCT recipient or a stem cell or donor lymphocyte infusion donor (not recorded which). It is not recorded whose cells these are; they may come from a transplant donor. CDR3 amino acids: CASSLGQGSYEQYF. The CDR3 coding sequence is TGCGCCAGCAGCTTAGGACAGGGCTCCTACGAGCAGTACTTC.